The 15 T cell receptor beta chains below all came from one sample that was sequenced in a study of identical twins. TCRdb reprocessed the 5' RACE reads via MiXCR and lists one record per CDR3 protein. The sample consists of more than 400,000 distinct CDR3 sequences, 13% to 15% of them appearing once. These same data were also listed under a study on yellow fever vaccine responses in identical twins.

The sequenced sample consisted of CD4+ T cells sorted from blood. These receptors were obtained from a woman aged 18 to 35 in good health.

Worth noting for this clonotype: This may be a read error, as it is one base from a much larger clone. The rearrangement uses TRBV6-2 or TRBV6-3 and TRBJ2-7, with 11 bases aligning to TRBD1. The germline V gene has CDR1 MNHEY and CDR2 SVGEGT. There are 15 residues in the CDR3. CDR3 region: CAGSPPGTGGYEQYF. The DNA for the CDR3 is TGTGCCGGCAGCCCACCCGGGACAGGGGGTTACGAGCAGTACTTC.

About this clonotype: Possible read error: a much larger clone is one base away. V usage is TRBV12-3 or TRBV12-4 and J usage is TRBJ2-1; 10 bases line up with TRBD2. The CDR3 contains 14 residues. Trimming at V came to 3 bases and at J to 5 bases, leaving 1 base not matched to a gene. CDR3 residues: CASSFTSGNNEQFF. In DNA form, the CDR3 reads TGTGCCAGCAGTTTTACTAGCGGGAACAATGAGCAGTTCTTC.

Only a few counts were recorded for this clonotype. This sequence joins TRBV3-1 and TRBJ2-2; 11 bases line up with TRBD2. The ends lost 11 bases at V and 7 bases at J; junction bases unmatched: 9. Per the germline V gene, CDR1 is LGHDT and CDR2 is YNNKEL (reference sequence). The CDR3 contains 14 residues. For the CDR3, the DNA is TGTGCCGCCCAGACTAGCGGGGCCGTCGGGGAGCTGTTTTTT. Protein sequence: CAAQTSGAVGELFF. Based on the CDR3 plus reference TRBV3-1 and TRBJ2-2, the full variable domain is DTAVSQTPKYLVTQMGNDKSIKCEQNLGHDTMYWYKQDSKKFLKIMFSYNNKELIINETVPNRFSPKSPDKAHLNLHINSLELGDSAVYFCAAQTSGAVGELFFGEGSRLTVL.

A few counts support this clonotype. CDR3 coding DNA: TGCGCCAGCAGCCAAGATCGCAGGGGCTTGGTCCCCTACAATGAGCAGTTCTTC. Residues: CASSQDRRGLVPYNEQFF. The chain employs TRBV4-1 and TRBJ2-1; tentative D call: TRBD1 (6 bases). Per the germline V gene, CDR1 is MGHRA and CDR2 is YSYEKL. The CDR3 spans 18 residues. Deletions cut 0 bases from V and 2 bases from J, with 17 bases between.

This clonotype was counted a few times. V gene TRBV28 combines with J gene TRBJ1-5; D call uncertain. V was shortened by 3 bases and J by 0 bases, with 12 bases between the two germline ends. CDR1 is MDHEN and CDR2 is SYDVKM in the germline V gene. This CDR3 comprises 16 residues. The CDR3 sequence: CASSLGSEVSNQPQHF. The CDR3 DNA reads as TGTGCCAGCAGTTTGGGGTCGGAGGTTAGCAATCAGCCCCAGCATTTT. Drawing the rest from reference TRBV28 and TRBJ1-5, the complete variable domain is DVKVTQSSRYLVKRTGEKVFLECVQDMDHENMFWYRQDPGLGLRLIYFSYDVKMKEKGDIPEGYSVSREKKERFSLILESASTNQTSMYLCASSLGSEVSNQPQHFGDGTRLSIL.

This clonotype has a handful of counts. The gene calls are TRBV21-1 and TRBJ2-2; the table gives TRBD1 as D, unverified against the DNA. TRBV21-1 represents a pseudogene. This CDR3 contains 16 residues. The DNA for the CDR3 is TGTGCCAGCACCCCCCCGAGGGGACACCCCACCGGGGAGCTGTTTTTT. Its translation is CASTPPRGHPTGELFF.

This chain links TRBV5-8 with TRBJ2-3; the D gene is possibly TRBD2 (5 bases). Trimming stripped 4 bases from V and 1 base from J, with 13 bases between. Germline V gene sequence: CDR1 SGHTS, CDR2 YDEGEE. This CDR3 contains 15 residues. The CDR3 spells CASSTGIDRTDTQYF. In DNA form, the CDR3 reads TGTGCCAGCAGCACCGGGATCGATCGCACAGATACGCAGTATTTT.

This clonotype appeared a few times. This chain connects TRBV3-1 to TRBJ1-5; 10 bases match TRBD1. V lost 4 bases, J lost 6 bases, and 15 bases stayed unmatched. CDR1 and CDR2 (germline): LGHDT, YNNKEL (reference sequence). The CDR3 totals 18 residues. CDR3 nucleotides: TGTGCCAGCAGCCCCAGAGGTGGGACAGGGGCTCCAAGTCAGCCCCAGCATTTT. Encoded protein: CASSPRGGTGAPSQPQHF.

This clonotype turned up a few times. This sequence joins TRBV2 and TRBJ2-1, with 12 bases identical to TRBD2. J lost 4 bases, V lost 6 bases, and 7 bases had no gene match. The CDR3 is made up of 16 amino acids. CDR1 and CDR2 (germline): SNHLY, FYNNEI. As DNA, the CDR3 is TGTGCCAGCAGAGAGAGGACTAGCGGGGCTTACAATGAGCAGTTCTTC. Translating it yields CASRERTSGAYNEQFF.

The chain is built from TRBV20-1 and TRBJ2-3; 7 bases fit TRBD2. The CDR3 spans 15 residues. V trimming: 0 bases; J trimming: 0 bases; junction bases outside the gene matches: 3. From germline, CDR1 is DFQATT and CDR2 SNEGSKA (reference sequence). CDR3: CSARDGLVSTDTQYF. For the CDR3, the DNA is TGCAGTGCTAGAGATGGACTAGTCAGCACAGATACGCAGTATTTT.

V and J are TRBV7-8 and TRBJ2-1; 8 bases align to TRBD2. Per the germline V gene, CDR1 is SGHVS and CDR2 is FQNEAQ. Germline trimming cut 1 base from V and 3 bases from J; bases unmatched to any gene: 5. The CDR3 has 16 amino acids. The CDR3 bases are TGTGCCAGCAGCTTAGATGGCGGGAGGAACTACAATGAGCAGTTCTTC. Amino acids: CASSLDGGRNYNEQFF.

This clonotype was counted ten times or more. The rearrangement links TRBV15 to TRBJ1-2; 8 nucleotides match TRBD1. The CDR3 runs 14 residues. The J segment lost 2 bases and the V segment lost 1 base, leaving 0 bases of the junction unmatched. Germline V gene lookup returns CDR1 LNHNV and CDR2 YYDKDF (reference sequence). The CDR3 is CATSRGQGNYGYTF. CDR3 DNA: TGTGCCACCAGCAGAGGACAGGGGAACTATGGCTACACCTTC.

This clonotype was detected many times. This chain uses TRBV5-1 with TRBJ2-1; 10 nucleotides align to TRBD2. This CDR3 comprises 16 residues. Germline V gene data show CDR1 as SGHRS and CDR2 as YFSETQ. The V gene end was trimmed by 1 base and the J gene end by 5 bases; junction bases not matched to a gene: 6. CDR3 protein: CASSLNPAGGNNEQFF. Here the CDR3 DNA reads TGCGCCAGCAGCTTGAACCCAGCGGGGGGGAACAATGAGCAGTTCTTC.

Only a few counts were recorded for this clonotype. The V and J genes are TRBV5-6 and TRBJ2-7; possibly TRBD1 or TRBD2 for D (5 bases each). Germline V gene sequence: CDR1 SGHDT, CDR2 YYEEEE. Deletions cut 1 base from V and 0 bases from J, with 14 bases between. This CDR3 is 16 amino acids long. CDR3 protein: CASSLLGTLASYEQYV. The CDR3 DNA reads as TGTGCCAGCAGCTTGTTAGGGACCCTAGCCTCCTACGAGCAGTACGTC.

The chain couples TRBV14 to TRBJ2-1; 7 bases align to TRBD1. This CDR3 region has 16 residues. Germline V gene data show CDR1 as SGHDN and CDR2 as FVKESK. Trimming removed 4 bases from V and 4 bases from J; junction bases left unmatched: 10. CDR3 in amino acids: CASSPLPGTAYNEQFF. The CDR3 nucleotides are TGTGCCAGCAGCCCCCTCCCCGGGACAGCGTACAATGAGCAGTTCTTC.